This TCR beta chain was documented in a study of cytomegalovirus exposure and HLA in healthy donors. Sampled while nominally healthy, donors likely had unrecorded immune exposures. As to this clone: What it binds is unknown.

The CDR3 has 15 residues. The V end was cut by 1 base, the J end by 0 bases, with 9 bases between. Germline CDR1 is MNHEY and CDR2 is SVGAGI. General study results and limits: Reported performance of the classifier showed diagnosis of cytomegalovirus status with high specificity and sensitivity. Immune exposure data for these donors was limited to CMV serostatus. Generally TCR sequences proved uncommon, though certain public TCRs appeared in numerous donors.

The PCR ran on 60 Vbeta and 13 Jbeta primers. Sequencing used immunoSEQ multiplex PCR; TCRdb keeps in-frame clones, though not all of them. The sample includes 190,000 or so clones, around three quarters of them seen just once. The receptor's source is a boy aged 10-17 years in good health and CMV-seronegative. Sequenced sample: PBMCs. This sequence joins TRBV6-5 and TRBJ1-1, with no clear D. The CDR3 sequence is CASSYYAVVNTEAFF. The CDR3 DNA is TGTGCCAGCAGTTACTATGCGGTGGTGAACACTGAAGCTTTCTTT.